This T cell receptor (beta chain) emerged from a study of blood T cell repertoires in COVID-19. Background on the study: The United States, Italy and Spain were the sources of the acute and convalescent COVID-19 samples. The cDNA or gDNA used as material had been derived from T cells, B-cell-depleted T cells, or PBMCs.

From germline, CDR1 is ENHRY and CDR2 SYGVKD. V shed 8 bases and J 6 bases; nucleotides not matched to a gene: 3. CDR3 length: 14 amino acids. Seattle's cohort entered during active infection and was followed longitudinally. Per the original methods: Reference gene primer amplification yielded estimated nucleated cell counts. Here immunoSEQ multiplex PCR was the method, and the copy in TCRdb shows in-frame clones only, minus some. Clonal size and the V and J genes are those of that table, whereas D and trimming came from the DNA. The table has roughly 180,000 clones, 80% to 90% seen once. This clonotype was obtained from a woman of 80 years or more with COVID-19, enrolled during active disease. The chain recombines TRBV10-3 with TRBJ2-1; 14 bases line up with TRBD2. Sequencing used peripheral blood. The CDR3 bases are TGTGCCATCTCTGGGACTAGCGGGAGCAATGAGCAGTTCTTC. This sequence encodes CAISGTSGSNEQFF.